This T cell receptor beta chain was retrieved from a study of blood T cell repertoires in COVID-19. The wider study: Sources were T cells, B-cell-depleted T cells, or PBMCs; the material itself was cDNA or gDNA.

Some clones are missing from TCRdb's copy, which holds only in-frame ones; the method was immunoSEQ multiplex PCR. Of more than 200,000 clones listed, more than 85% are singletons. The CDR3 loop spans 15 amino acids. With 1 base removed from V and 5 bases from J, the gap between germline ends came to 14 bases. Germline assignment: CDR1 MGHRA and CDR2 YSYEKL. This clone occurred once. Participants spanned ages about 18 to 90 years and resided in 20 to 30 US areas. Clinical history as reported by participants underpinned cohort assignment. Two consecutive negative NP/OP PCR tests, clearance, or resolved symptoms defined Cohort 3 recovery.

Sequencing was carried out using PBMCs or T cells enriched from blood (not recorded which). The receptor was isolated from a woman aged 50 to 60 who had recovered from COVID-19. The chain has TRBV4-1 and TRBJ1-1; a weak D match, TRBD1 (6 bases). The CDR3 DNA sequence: TGCGCCAGCAGCCAAGTTAGGGGGAGACTGACTGAAGCTTTCTTT. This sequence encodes CASSQVRGRLTEAFF.